These 25 T cell receptor beta chains came from one sample sequenced in a study of T cells in Graves' hyperthyroidism and ophthalmopathy (dated by TCRdb to the late 2010s). Receptors were amplified or captured by multiplex PCR. The sequencing machine was an Illumina HiSeq 2000. Amplification of TCR beta CDR3 regions was carried out from RNA transcripts. The TCR CDR3 was subjected to a first round of RT-PCR using the HTBI primer set and the Qiagen OneStep RT-PCR kit. TCRdb itself trimmed the public reads at Q25 with fastp, ran MiXCR and retained productive beta chains. CDR3 protein sequences are deduplicated, and each keeps its most common genes and DNA. The sample data list about 160,000 distinct CDR3 sequences, and around 8.9% of these were observed just once. More than 20% of the sample lies in the top ten. Sequenced: blood. The receptors originated from a woman aged 18-29 years with Graves' hyperthyroidism that later progressed to Graves' ophthalmopathy.

This clonotype showed up many times. V and J are TRBV7-9 and TRBJ2-1, with no clear D. The CDR3 extends over 15 amino acids. Germline values: CDR1 SEHNR, CDR2 FQNEAQ (reference sequence). V was pared by 3 bases and J by 4 bases, with 13 bases between. The CDR3 nucleotides read TGTGCCAGCAGCTTTGGGGTACAGTCATACAATGAGCAGTTCTTC. Translating gives CASSFGVQSYNEQFF.

This clonotype was counted ten times or more. J is TRBJ1-2 and V is TRBV18; D remains ambiguous. Between the trimmed V and J ends, which lost 8 bases and 2 bases, there was a span of 9 bases. The germline V gene encodes CDR1 KGHSH and CDR2 LQKENI. CDR3 length: 12 amino acids. This chain's CDR3 is CASNDGNYGYTF. The CDR3, as DNA: TGTGCCAGCAACGACGGAAACTATGGCTACACCTTC.

This clonotype was counted ten times or more. The chain recombines TRBV11-2 with TRBJ1-2; D is perhaps TRBD1 (6 bases). V lost 2 bases and J 8 bases, leaving 9 bases between the germline ends. The CDR3 extends over 12 amino acids. In germline, CDR1 is SGHAT, CDR2 FQNNGV. The CDR3 is CASSLQGSGYTF. For the CDR3, the DNA is TGTGCCAGCAGCTTACAGGGGTCGGGCTACACCTTC.

This clonotype was observed at least ten times. This sequence joins TRBV3-1 and TRBJ1-2; D is undetermined. The CDR3 is 15 residues long. Looked up from germline, CDR1 is LGHDT and CDR2 is YNNKEL (reference sequence). The germline V and J ends were trimmed by 0 bases and 2 bases, with 10 bases remaining between them. The CDR3 region has the DNA TGTGCCAGCAGCCAAGATTGGGCAGACAACTATGGCTACACCTTC. Translation: CASSQDWADNYGYTF.

The chain employs TRBV6-1 and TRBJ2-4; TRBD1 is a possible D gene (5 bases). Germline-derived CDR1 and CDR2 are MNHNS and SASEGT. The CDR3 has 14 residues. Trimming took off 5 bases at V and 5 bases at J, with 13 bases between the two ends. CDR3 bases: TGTGCCAGCAGTTGGCAGGGAAGTCAAAACATTCAGTACTTC. Translating gives CASSWQGSQNIQYF.

The DNA for the CDR3 is TGTGCCTGGAGTGTAGAGGCAGGGGGCGAGACTAATGAAAAACTGTTTTTT. Its translation is CAWSVEAGGETNEKLFF. The chain links TRBV30 to TRBJ1-4; 8 nucleotides align to TRBD1. The ends lost 0 bases at V and 2 bases at J; junction bases unmatched: 8. The germline V gene encodes CDR1 GTSNPN and CDR2 SVGIG (reference sequence). CDR3 size: 17 residues.

The rearrangement links TRBV7-9 to TRBJ2-3; D uncertain. Trimming stripped 4 bases from V and 0 bases from J, with 14 bases between. Germline values: CDR1 SEHNR, CDR2 FQNEAQ (reference sequence). The CDR3 loop spans 16 amino acids. CDR3 protein: CASSSLTGVSTDTQYF. The CDR3 DNA reads as TGTGCCAGCAGCTCCCTAACTGGGGTCAGCACAGATACGCAGTATTTT.

This clonotype has at least ten counts. The chain employs TRBV29-1 and TRBJ2-7; D might be TRBD2 (5 bases). The V and J ends lost 4 bases and 0 bases respectively, with 10 bases between them. The germline V gene encodes CDR1 SQVTM and CDR2 ANQGSEA. The CDR3 runs 13 residues. CDR3 in DNA: TGCAGCGTTGGAAGAGGGAGCTCCTACGAGCAGTACTTC. Its protein is CSVGRGSSYEQYF.

At least ten counts were recorded for this clonotype. The chain combines TRBV6-6 with TRBJ1-1; possibly TRBD1 for D (6 bases). The germline V gene has CDR1 MNHNY and CDR2 SVGAGI (reference sequence). The V and J ends lost 0 bases and 4 bases respectively, with 12 bases between them. This CDR3 has 15 residues. The CDR3 loop reads CASSYSKGGVTEAFF. DNA for the CDR3: TGTGCCAGCAGTTACTCGAAGGGGGGGGTCACTGAAGCTTTCTTT.

Many counts were recorded for this clonotype. The V and J genes are TRBV19 and TRBJ1-1, with TRBD1 matching 9 bases. Looked up from germline, CDR1 is LNHDA and CDR2 is SQIVND (reference sequence). This CDR3 is 18 amino acids long. J gave up 0 bases and V 7 bases, and 15 bases lay outside the gene matches. The CDR3 region has the DNA TGTGCCAGTACAGGCATCTTCGACAGGGGGAGGTTGAACACTGAAGCTTTCTTT. Translation gives CASTGIFDRGRLNTEAFF. Supplemented by reference TRBV19 and TRBJ1-1, the full variable domain reads DGGITQSPKYLFRKEGQNVTLSCEQNLNHDAMYWYRQDPGQGLRLIYYSQIVNDFQKGDIAEGYSVSREKKESFPLTVTSAQKNPTAFYLCASTGIFDRGRLNTEAFFGQGTRLTVV.

In regard to this clonotype: Just one base apart from a much larger clone, this may be a read error. CDR3 nucleotide sequence: TGTGCCAGCAATTATAGACAGGGATCGGGCTCTGGGGCCAACGTCCTGACTTTC. It codes for CASNYRQGSGSGANVLTF. The gene calls are TRBV6-1 and TRBJ2-6; 7 bases align to TRBD1. This CDR3 spans 18 amino acids. The germline V gene encodes CDR1 MNHNS and CDR2 SASEGT. The junction had 12 bases not matched to a gene; V was cut back by 7 bases and J by 0 bases.

Ten or more counts support this clonotype. This rearrangement joins TRBV29-1 to TRBJ2-1; D call uncertain. CDR1 and CDR2 from the germline V gene are SQVTM and ANQGSEA. The CDR3 length is 15 residues. V gave up 1 base and J gave up 8 bases, with 18 bases separating them. The CDR3 nucleotides are TGCAGCGTTGAAGTCCCCCTCTTTTCGTTCCATGAGCAGTTCTTC. Residues: CSVEVPLFSFHEQFF.

Of note for this clonotype: This may be a read error, as it is one base from a much larger clone. The final CDR3 position lacks the conserved phenylalanine or tryptophan, pointing to a likely read error. The genes are TRBV7-9 and TRBJ2-3; D may be TRBD2 (6 bases). This CDR3 spans 15 amino acids. Per germline, CDR1 SEHNR and CDR2 FQNEAQ (reference sequence). Trimming shortened V by 5 bases and J by 4 bases, and 16 bases separated the two germline ends. DNA of the CDR3: TGTGCCAGCAGCCCACGTCAAAGACTAGCAGATACGCAGTATTCT. Encoded protein: CASSPRQRLADTQYS.

This clonotype was recorded many times. The J gene is TRBJ1-3, the V gene TRBV7-8, with 7 positions matching TRBD1. The CDR3 consists of 14 residues. J lost 7 bases, V lost 5 bases, and 8 bases had no gene match. Per the germline V gene, CDR1 is SGHVS and CDR2 is FQNEAQ. The CDR3: CASSATGFVNTIYF. CDR3 nucleotide sequence: TGTGCCAGCAGCGCGACAGGGTTCGTCAACACCATATATTTT. Based on the CDR3 plus reference TRBV7-8 and TRBJ1-3, the full variable domain is GAGVSQSPRYKVAKRGQDVALRCDPISGHVSLFWYQQALGQGPEFLTYFQNEAQLDKSGLPSDRFFAERPEGSVSTLKIQRTQQEDSAVYLCASSATGFVNTIYFGEGSWLTVV.

This clonotype was recorded many times. The chain recombines TRBV3-1 with TRBJ2-7; D may be TRBD1 (6 bases). V was pared by 0 bases and J by 3 bases, with 15 bases between. The CDR3 is 16 residues long. Germline-derived CDR1 and CDR2 are LGHDT and YNNKEL (reference sequence). The CDR3 DNA reads as TGTGCCAGCAGCCAAGACCGTCTGGGGGCAGGCTACGAGCAGTACTTC. It translates to CASSQDRLGAGYEQYF.

The table lists this clonotype with many counts. The rearrangement joins TRBV7-9 to TRBJ2-7, with TRBD2 identical over 8 bases. V was pared by 4 bases and J by 5 bases, with 10 bases of the junction left unmatched. The CDR3 length is 15 residues. From germline, CDR1 is SEHNR and CDR2 FQNEAQ (reference sequence). CDR3 DNA sequence: TGTGCCAGCAGCTCCCAAGCCGGGACTAGAAACGAGCAGTACTTC. This gives the protein CASSSQAGTRNEQYF. Variable domain in full (rest from reference TRBV7-9 and TRBJ2-7): DTGVSQNPRHKITKRGQNVTFRCDPISEHNRLYWYRQTLGQGPEFLTYFQNEAQLEKSRLLSDRFSAERPKGSFSTLEIQRTEQGDSAMYLCASSSQAGTRNEQYFGPGTRLTVT.

This clonotype showed up many times. This sequence joins TRBV10-3 and TRBJ1-1, with 9 positions matching TRBD1. CDR1 and CDR2 (germline): ENHRY, SYGVKD. The CDR3 is 14 residues long. Trimming took 5 bases from V and 4 from J; bases not matched to a gene: 5. DNA of the CDR3: TGTGCCATCAGTTGGGGACAGGGCCGCACTGAAGCTTTCTTT. Residues: CAISWGQGRTEAFF.

This clonotype was seen ten or more times. The chain has TRBV20-1 and TRBJ1-6; TRBD1 agrees at 11 bases. CDR1 and CDR2 from the germline V gene are DFQATT and SNEGSKA (reference sequence). This CDR3 region has 15 residues. V lost 3 bases, J lost 7 bases, and 5 bases stayed unmatched. CDR3 region: CSARGTGGTNSPLHF. The DNA for the CDR3 is TGCAGTGCTAGGGGGACAGGGGGAACCAATTCACCCCTCCACTTT.

This clonotype was detected ten times or more. The rearrangement uses TRBV2 and TRBJ2-7, with 7 nucleotides matching TRBD2. This CDR3 has 15 amino acids. J was trimmed by 5 bases and V by 6 bases; bases with no gene match: 13. CDR1 is SNHLY, CDR2 FYNNEI, per germline. CDR3 sequence (DNA): TGTGCCAGCAGGCTTCGACTAGCAAAGGGAAACGAGCAGTACTTC. Translation gives CASRLRLAKGNEQYF.

At least ten counts were recorded for this clonotype. The CDR3 nucleotides are TGTGCCAGCAGCTTAGGACAGTCCACAGATACGCAGTATTTT. Its translation is CASSLGQSTDTQYF. This rearrangement joins TRBV11-3 to TRBJ2-3; a possible D gene is TRBD1 (5 bases). Germline V CDR1 and CDR2: SGHNT, YENEEA. The CDR3 contains 14 residues. The V end was cut by 1 base, the J end by 2 bases, with 7 bases between.

This clonotype was seen ten or more times. In DNA form, the CDR3 reads TGTGCCAGCATCCCAGAGGGGGCGGGCCCCTACGAGCAGTACTTC. Protein: CASIPEGAGPYEQYF. The chain has TRBV7-9 and TRBJ2-7, with 7 nucleotides matching TRBD1. The CDR3 sequence is 15 residues long. Germline V gene lookup returns CDR1 SEHNR and CDR2 FQNEAQ (reference sequence). V was clipped by 7 bases and J by 2 bases; unmatched bases: 11.

Many counts were recorded for this clonotype. V usage is TRBV12-3 or TRBV12-4 and J usage is TRBJ1-1; possibly TRBD1 for D (6 bases). The V end lost 3 bases, the J end lost 3 bases, and 17 bases lay between the germline ends. This CDR3 has 16 residues. CDR3 nucleotide sequence: TGTGCCAGCAGTTTGACTGGGGGCGCAGGATACACTGAAGCTTTCTTT. Its translation is CASSLTGGAGYTEAFF.

This clonotype has a count of ten or more. The genes are TRBV30 and TRBJ1-4; 8 bases are shared with TRBD1. Germline V CDR1 and CDR2: GTSNPN, SVGIG (reference sequence). This CDR3 is built from 12 residues. Unmatched junction bases numbered 4, after V lost 5 bases and J lost 8 bases. CDR3: CAWGQGDEKLFF. DNA for the CDR3: TGTGCCTGGGGACAGGGAGACGAAAAACTGTTTTTT.

This clonotype was recorded at least ten times. V gene TRBV20-1 combines with J gene TRBJ1-5; possibly TRBD1 for D (5 bases). This CDR3 region has 15 residues. Germline V lookup: CDR1 DFQATT, CDR2 SNEGSKA (reference sequence). V lost 6 bases and J 2 bases, leaving 17 bases between the germline ends. The CDR3, as DNA: TGCAGTGCCCCATCCGCGGGGGATCGCAATCAGCCCCAGCATTTT. Its translation: CSAPSAGDRNQPQHF.

In its sample, this clonotype was seen a few times. The chain joins TRBV19 to TRBJ2-7; 11 bases agree with TRBD2. J lost 1 base, V lost 1 base, and 3 bases had no gene match. The length of the CDR3 is 16 residues. Germline V CDR1 and CDR2: LNHDA, SQIVND (reference sequence). DNA for the CDR3: TGTGCCAGTAGTATAGGGTTAGCGGGAGGGTCCTACGAGCAGTACTTC. Its protein product is CASSIGLAGGSYEQYF.